This entry lists 4 T cell receptor beta chains sequenced from one sample in a study of cytomegalovirus exposure and HLA in healthy donors. Amplification used 60 Vbeta primers and 13 Jbeta primers. Method: immunoSEQ multiplex PCR; TCRdb's copy keeps in-frame clones and lacks some. In the table there are about 150,000 clones, almost 80% of which are singletons. Sequences were obtained from PBMCs. All receptors derive from a male donor in good health and CMV-seronegative.

This clone was found a few times. CDR3 sequence reads: CASAEAGRNTIYF. Here the CDR3 DNA reads TGTGCCAGCGCCGAAGCGGGGCGAAACACCATATATTTT. The chain has TRBV27 and TRBJ1-3; D possibly corresponds to TRBD1 (5 bases). The CDR3 sequence is 13 residues long. V lost 8 bases, J lost 5 bases, and 13 bases lay in between. CDR1 and CDR2 from the germline V gene are MNHEY and SMNVEV (reference sequence).

This clone was recorded only once. The chain carries TRBV19 and TRBJ1-2; tentatively, D is TRBD1 (5 bases). Trimming removed 9 bases at V and 4 bases at J, with 15 bases between. CDR1 and CDR2 (germline): LNHDA, SQIVND (reference sequence). The CDR3 runs 13 residues. CDR3 DNA sequence: TGTGCCAGCGAGCGAGACAGAACCTATGGCTACACCTTC. Its translation is CASERDRTYGYTF. Variable domain in full (rest from reference TRBV19 and TRBJ1-2): DGGITQSPKYLFRKEGQNVTLSCEQNLNHDAMYWYRQDPGQGLRLIYYSQIVNDFQKGDIAEGYSVSREKKESFPLTVTSAQKNPTAFYLCASERDRTYGYTFGSGTRLTVV.

The chain uses TRBV9 and TRBJ2-3, with 9 bases lining up with TRBD2. Germline V gene lookup returns CDR1 SGDLS and CDR2 YYNGEE. The CDR3 sequence is 16 residues long. V trimming: 0 bases; J trimming: 7 bases; junction bases outside the gene matches: 9. The CDR3 sequence is CASSVGPAGGENTQYF. The CDR3 DNA is TGTGCCAGCAGCGTAGGTCCAGCGGGGGGAGAGAATACGCAGTATTTT.

The genes are TRBV6-5 and TRBJ1-1; D is perhaps TRBD1 (6 bases). The CDR3 spans 13 residues. V lost 5 bases and J lost 0, with 7 bases in between. Per germline, CDR1 MNHEY and CDR2 SVGAGI. CDR3 in amino acids: CASSTGMNTEAFF. The DNA for the CDR3 is TGTGCCAGCAGTACAGGGATGAACACTGAAGCTTTCTTT.